These T cell receptor beta chains were read from a single sample in a study of blood T cells in healthy people across ages. TCRdb ran MiXCR on the 5' RACE reads and lists one entry per CDR3 protein. The sample contains about 1,400,000 distinct CDR3 sequences, 42% of which appear only once. Sequencing input: blood. The receptors derive from a young woman in good health. The CDR3 runs from the conserved cysteine through the conserved F or W. Fields, in order: D gene, V gene, clone size, J gene, CDR3 DNA, CDR3 protein. A D gene is named only where the DNA matches it firmly. Clone size, where shown, is once, few, many, or a class for clones that have expanded.

-	TRBV19	-	TRBJ1-1	TGTCCGAGGTGGGCGGAGAACACTGAAGCTTTCTTT	CPRWAENTEAFF
TRBD1	TRBV4-1	many	TRBJ2-5	TGCGCCAGCAGCCAAGTTGACAGGGTGGTTGAGACCCAGTACTTC	CASSQVDRVVETQYF
-	TRBV4-1	-	TRBJ1-2	TGCGCCAGCAGCCAAGGACCGGGGGGAGCCTATGGCTACACCTTC	CASSQGPGGAYGYTF
TRBD1	TRBV10-3	-	TRBJ1-2	TGTGCCATCAGCGATACAGGGGGAGGGAATGGCTACACCTTC	CAISDTGGGNGYTF
TRBD1	TRBV7-9	-	TRBJ2-1	TGTGCCAGCAGCTTATCACTAGGGGGACAGGGGGCAGACAATGAGCAGTTCTTC	CASSLSLGGQGADNEQFF
TRBD2	TRBV6-5	-	TRBJ2-7	TGTGCCAGCAGTTTCCGCCAAGCGGGAGCCCACGAGCAGTACTTC	CASSFRQAGAHEQYF
-	TRBV10-1	-	TRBJ1-2	TGCGCCAGCAGTGCGCAGGTTCGGTATGGCTACACCTTC	CASSAQVRYGYTF
-	TRBV4-1	many	TRBJ2-3	TGCGCCAGCAGCCCCGCAGACTCCACAGATACGCAGTATTTT	CASSPADSTDTQYF
-	TRBV27	-	TRBJ1-6	TGTGCCAGCAGTCTAGGGACGGTGAGAAATTCACCCCTCCACTTT	CASSLGTVRNSPLHF
-	TRBV4-2	-	TRBJ2-1	TGTGCCAGCAGCCAAGGCAACAGAAACTACAATGAGCAGTTCTTC	CASSQGNRNYNEQFF
TRBD1	TRBV3-1	-	TRBJ1-1	TGTGCCAGCAGCCGTACAGGGGGCGCGAACACTGAAGCTTTCTTT	CASSRTGGANTEAFF
TRBD1	TRBV27	few	TRBJ1-2	TGTGCCAGCAGTTTATCAACCGGGACAGGGGCTACCTATGGCTACACCTTC	CASSLSTGTGATYGYTF
-	TRBV12-5	-	TRBJ2-7	TGTGCTAGTGGTTTGGTAAGGAATGGCAGGGGATACGAGCAGTACTTC	CASGLVRNGRGYEQYF
TRBD1	TRBV12-3/TRBV12-4	-	TRBJ1-5	TGTGCCAGCAGCCGGACAGGGGGCGAAAAGGGTCAGCCCCAGCATTTT	CASSRTGGEKGQPQHF
-	TRBV20-1	once	TRBJ1-1	TGCAGTGCTAGGGGGAGGACGGTGATCACTGAAGCTTTCTTT	CSARGRTVITEAFF
TRBD2	TRBV20-1	-	TRBJ2-3	TGCAGTGCCCCAGGACTAGCGGGAGGGCCAGGCACAGATACGCAGTATTTT	CSAPGLAGGPGTDTQYF
TRBD1	TRBV9	-	TRBJ2-4	TGTGCCAGCAGCGCAGGACAGGGGGCCGGCAAAAACATTCAGTACTTC	CASSAGQGAGKNIQYF
-	TRBV15	medium-sized	TRBJ1-2	TGTGCCACCAGCAGTACGGACTATGGCTACACCTTC	CATSSTDYGYTF
-	TRBV18	-	TRBJ2-7	TGTGCCAGCTCACCTACTATCGGGGACGTGTCCTACGAGCAGTACTTC	CASSPTIGDVSYEQYF
-	TRBV20-1	-	TRBJ1-1	TGCAGTGCTTCTGAAGGGACGGGGGAAGCTTTCTTT	CSASEGTGEAFF
-	TRBV21-1	few	TRBJ1-2	TGTGCCAGCAGCATGAAGGTTCCGACGCTGGCTAACTATGGCTACACCTTC	CASSMKVPTLANYGYTF
TRBD2	TRBV4-1	-	TRBJ2-5	TGCGCCAGCAGCCAAGATGGACTAGCGGGGGGGGTGACCCAGTACTTC	CASSQDGLAGGVTQYF
TRBD1	TRBV27	few	TRBJ1-2	TGTGCCAGCAGTCAAGGACAGGGGCGCCTCTATGGCTACACCTTC	CASSQGQGRLYGYTF
-	TRBV27	few	TRBJ2-3	TGTGCCAGCAGTTTATTTTTTACAGATACGCAGTATTTT	CASSLFFTDTQYF
TRBD2	TRBV7-3	few	TRBJ2-3	TGTGCCAGCAGCGCGGGACTAGCGGGGGCGGATCCGAGCACAGATACGCAGTATTTT	CASSAGLAGADPSTDTQYF
-	TRBV5-1	-	TRBJ2-5	TGCGCCAGCAGCTTATGGATGGGGCAAGAGACCCAGTACTTC	CASSLWMGQETQYF
-	TRBV2	-	TRBJ1-5	TGTGCCAGCACCGAAAACGGAGATCAGCCCCAGCATTTT	CASTENGDQPQHF
-	TRBV13	few	TRBJ1-5	TGTGCCAGCAACGCTAGCGCCCCCGGGGATCAGCCCCAGCATTTT	CASNASAPGDQPQHF
TRBD2	TRBV5-5	-	TRBJ2-1	TGTGCCAGCAGAGACGGGACTAGCGGGGCCAATGAGCAGTTCTTC	CASRDGTSGANEQFF